This T cell receptor (beta chain) was sequenced for a study of blood T cell repertoires in COVID-19. Overall study: PBMCs, B-cell-depleted T cells, or T cells were the source of the cDNA or gDNA that made up the material.

This table comes from immunoSEQ multiplex PCR, and its TCRdb copy is limited to in-frame clones, with some not included. The sample includes about 200,000 clones, around 84% of them seen just once. Germline lookup yields CDR1 LNHDA and CDR2 SQIVND (reference sequence). The CDR3 loop spans 14 amino acids. With V trimmed by 6 bases and J by 1 base, 4 bases remained unmatched. The chain links TRBV19 to TRBJ2-3; 7 positions agree with TRBD1. This clonotype was obtained from a human donor in a cohort sampled during active COVID-19. The sample was peripheral blood. The CDR3 here is CASRGTVGTDTQYF. The CDR3 DNA is TGTGCCAGTAGGGGGACAGTGGGCACAGATACGCAGTATTTT. The full variable domain, rest sourced from reference TRBV19 and TRBJ2-3, is DGGITQSPKYLFRKEGQNVTLSCEQNLNHDAMYWYRQDPGQGLRLIYYSQIVNDFQKGDIAEGYSVSREKKESFPLTVTSAQKNPTAFYLCASRGTVGTDTQYFGPGTRLTVL.